This is a list of T cell receptor beta chains from one sample in a study of blood T cell repertoires in COVID-19. The data were produced by immunoSEQ multiplex PCR, yet TCRdb's version contains in-frame clones alone and is incomplete. The data show 70,000 to 90,000 clones, about four fifths seen once. The sample comprised peripheral blood. The receptors were sampled from a human donor in a cohort sampled during active COVID-19. The conserved cysteine and the conserved F or W are not part of the CDR3 here.

V gene,J gene,CDR3 length,CDR3 protein
TRBV2,TRBJ1-1,11,ASLPGGGTEAF
TRBV19,TRBJ2-5,14,ASSPRTSGGPETQY
TRBV5-4,TRBJ2-3,14,ASSLPTGGGTDTQY
TRBV2,TRBJ1-6,15,ASSVVRPSTYNSPLH
TRBV5-4,TRBJ2-3,12,ASSTLAPGDTQY
TRBV9,TRBJ2-1,14,ASSAYRDRVTNEQF
TRBV21-1,TRBJ2-3,13,ASSKALQGTDTQY
TRBV11-3,TRBJ2-1,16,ASSSAASGGSSYNEQF
TRBV4-3,TRBJ2-3,12,ASSHFGGADTQY
TRBV7-6,TRBJ1-5,14,ASSLASPGGNQPQH
TRBV5-1,TRBJ1-2,12,ASRETGGSYGYT